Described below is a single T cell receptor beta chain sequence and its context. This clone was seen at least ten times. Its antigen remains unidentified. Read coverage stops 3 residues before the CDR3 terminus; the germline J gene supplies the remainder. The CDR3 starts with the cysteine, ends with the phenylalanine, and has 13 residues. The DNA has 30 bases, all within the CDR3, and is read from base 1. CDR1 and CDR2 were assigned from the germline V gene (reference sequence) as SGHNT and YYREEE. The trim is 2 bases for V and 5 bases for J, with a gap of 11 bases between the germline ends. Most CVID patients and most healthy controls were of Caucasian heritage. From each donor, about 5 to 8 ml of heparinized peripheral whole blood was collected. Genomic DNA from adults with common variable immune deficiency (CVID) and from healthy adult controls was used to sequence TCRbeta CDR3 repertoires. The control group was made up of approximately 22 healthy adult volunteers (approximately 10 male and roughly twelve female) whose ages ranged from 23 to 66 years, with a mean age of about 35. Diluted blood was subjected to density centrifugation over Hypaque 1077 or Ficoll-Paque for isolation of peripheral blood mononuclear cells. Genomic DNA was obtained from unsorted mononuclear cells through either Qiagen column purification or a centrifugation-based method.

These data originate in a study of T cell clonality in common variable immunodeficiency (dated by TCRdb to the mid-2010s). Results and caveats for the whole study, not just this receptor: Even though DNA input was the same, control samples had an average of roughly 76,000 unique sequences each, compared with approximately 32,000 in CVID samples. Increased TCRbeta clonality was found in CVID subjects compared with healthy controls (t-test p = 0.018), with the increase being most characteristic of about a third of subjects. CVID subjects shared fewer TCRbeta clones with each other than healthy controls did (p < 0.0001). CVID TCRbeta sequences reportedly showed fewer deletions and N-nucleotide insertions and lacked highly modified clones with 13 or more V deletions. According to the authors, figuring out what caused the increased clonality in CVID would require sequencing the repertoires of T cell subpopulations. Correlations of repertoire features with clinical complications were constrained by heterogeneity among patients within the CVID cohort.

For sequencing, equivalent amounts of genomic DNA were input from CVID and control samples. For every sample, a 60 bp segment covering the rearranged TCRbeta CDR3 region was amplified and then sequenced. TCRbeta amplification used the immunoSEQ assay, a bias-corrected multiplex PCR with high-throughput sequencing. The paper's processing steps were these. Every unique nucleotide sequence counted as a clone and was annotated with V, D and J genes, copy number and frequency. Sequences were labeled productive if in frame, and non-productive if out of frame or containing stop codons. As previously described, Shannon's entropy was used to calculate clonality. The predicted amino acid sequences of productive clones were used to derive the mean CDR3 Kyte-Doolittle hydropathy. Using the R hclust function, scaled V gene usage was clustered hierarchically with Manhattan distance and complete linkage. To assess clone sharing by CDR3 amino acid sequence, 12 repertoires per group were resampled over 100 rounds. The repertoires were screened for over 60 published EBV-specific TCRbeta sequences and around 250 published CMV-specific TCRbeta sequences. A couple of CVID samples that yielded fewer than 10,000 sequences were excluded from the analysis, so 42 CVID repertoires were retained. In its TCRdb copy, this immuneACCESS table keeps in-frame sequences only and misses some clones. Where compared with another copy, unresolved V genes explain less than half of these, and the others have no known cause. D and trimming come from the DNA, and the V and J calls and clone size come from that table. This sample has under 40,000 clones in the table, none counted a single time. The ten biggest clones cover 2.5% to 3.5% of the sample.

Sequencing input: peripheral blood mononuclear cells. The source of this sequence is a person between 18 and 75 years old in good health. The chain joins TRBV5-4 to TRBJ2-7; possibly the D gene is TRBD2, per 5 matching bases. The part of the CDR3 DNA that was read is TGTGCCAGCAGCTTAACGGAGAGGGACGAG. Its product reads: CASSLTERDE. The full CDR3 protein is CASSLTERDEQYF.